This TCR beta chain comes out of a study of blood T cell repertoires in COVID-19. Study information: From the United States, Italy and Spain came samples of acute and convalescent COVID-19. PBMCs, B-cell-depleted T cells, or T cells provided the cDNA or gDNA that made up the material.

Original handling: Nucleated cell number was recorded as an estimate derived from reference gene primer amplification. Sequencing was performed with immunoSEQ multiplex PCR; in TCRdb, only in-frame clones are kept and a portion is missing. Clonal size and the V and J genes are those of that table, whereas D and trimming came from the DNA. The sample holds under 300,000 clones; just under 90% are singletons and the top ten take over 3.5%. CDR1 is MNHNY, CDR2 SVGAGI, per germline (reference sequence). The V end lost 7 bases, the J end lost 4 bases, and 10 bases lay between the germline ends. CDR3 size: 12 residues.

V gene TRBV6-6 combines with J gene TRBJ1-2; perhaps TRBD1 as D (6 bases). The clonotype was recovered from a woman in her thirties or forties with acute or convalescent COVID-19. The source material was peripheral blood. The CDR3 loop is CASTLQGYGYTF. Here the CDR3 DNA reads TGTGCCAGCACCCTACAGGGCTATGGCTACACCTTC.